These T cell receptor beta chains were read from a single sample in a study of OX40 agonist ivuxolimab in advanced cancers. Repertoires were generated with immunoSEQ multiplex PCR, while TCRdb's copy carries only in-frame clones and drops some. The table lists about 96,000 clones, around 90% of them singletons, with roughly 1.6% in the top ten. The sequencing here drew on CD4+ or CD8+ T cells sorted from blood, taken in a trial of the OX40 agonist ivuxolimab. These receptors all come from an adult with an advanced solid tumor such as melanoma, head and neck, liver or kidney cancer. CDR3s include the opening cysteine and the closing phenylalanine or tryptophan. Each record gives: J gene, clone size, V gene, CDR3 length, D gene, CDR3 protein, CDR3 DNA. D genes are given only for firm matches. Some rows have no size entry. The others give once, few or many, or a class for an expanded clone.

TRBJ1-1 . TRBV5-5 14 TRBD1 CASSSTGGPTEAFF TGTGCCAGCAGCTCGACAGGGGGCCCGACTGAAGCTTTCTTT
TRBJ1-2 . TRBV28 14 . CASSSYTHGMGYTF TGTGCCAGCAGTTCCTACACCCACGGCATGGGCTACACCTTC
TRBJ2-4 . TRBV19 16 . CASSISRKLAKNIQYF TGTGCCAGTAGTATCTCCAGGAAGCTAGCCAAAAACATTCAGTACTTC
TRBJ1-1 . TRBV6-5 15 . CASSYYGGVNTEAFF TGTGCCAGCAGTTATTATGGCGGAGTTAACACTGAAGCTTTCTTT
TRBJ2-2 once TRBV11-1 16 . CASSLGQGTNTGELFF TGTGCCAGCAGCTTGGGGCAGGGGACGAACACCGGGGAGCTGTTTTTT
TRBJ2-3 . TRBV18 15 TRBD1 CASSRQGLSTDTQYF TGTGCCAGCTCGCGACAGGGATTAAGCACAGATACGCAGTATTTT
TRBJ2-2 . TRBV19 17 TRBD2 CASNHGRQGLNTGELFF TGTGCCAGTAATCATGGGCGCCAGGGACTAAACACCGGGGAGCTGTTTTTT
TRBJ2-5 . TRBV10-3 14 TRBD2 CAISTAGGQETQYF TGTGCCATCAGCACTGCGGGGGGGCAAGAGACCCAGTACTTC
TRBJ1-5 . TRBV4-1 15 TRBD1 CASSQWTGGGQPQHF TGCGCCAGCAGCCAATGGACAGGGGGCGGTCAGCCCCAGCATTTT
TRBJ2-3 . TRBV18 15 . CASSPSGTPLDTQYF TGTGCCAGCTCACCATCCGGGACACCTCTTGATACGCAGTATTTT
TRBJ2-5 . TRBV28 15 TRBD2 CASSPGQRGKETQYF TGTGCCAGCAGCCCCGGACAGCGGGGGAAAGAGACCCAGTACTTC
TRBJ2-3 . TRBV5-4 15 TRBD2 CASSLGGGGADTQYF TGTGCCAGCAGCTTGGGGGGCGGGGGGGCAGATACGCAGTATTTT
TRBJ1-2 . TRBV28 17 TRBD1 CASSLGTGGFMGYGYTF TGTGCCAGCAGTTTGGGGACAGGGGGCTTTATGGGCTATGGCTACACCTTC
TRBJ2-3 . TRBV19 21 . CASSMGGGLGVQRQGTDTQYF TGTGCCAGTAGTATGGGAGGGGGACTGGGAGTTCAGAGACAGGGCACAGATACGCAGTATTTT
TRBJ2-3 . TRBV10-3 15 . CAISEFAPEKDTQYF TGTGCCATCAGTGAGTTTGCCCCCGAGAAGGATACGCAGTATTTT
TRBJ1-1 . TRBV19 13 . CASSYQGSTEAFF TGTGCCAGTAGCTATCAGGGGAGCACTGAAGCTTTCTTT
TRBJ2-3 . TRBV7-9 18 TRBD2 CASSRGTSGIIFTDTQYF TGTGCCAGCAGTAGGGGGACTAGCGGGATAATTTTTACAGATACGCAGTATTTT
TRBJ2-1 . TRBV30 12 . CAWGLDYNEQFF TGTGCCTGGGGACTGGATTACAATGAGCAGTTCTTC
TRBJ1-2 . TRBV7-3 13 TRBD1 CASSLQGAYGYTF TGTGCCAGCAGTTTACAGGGGGCCTATGGCTACACCTTC
TRBJ2-1 once TRBV6-1 15 TRBD2 CASSEGGGLFNEQFF TGTGCCAGCAGTGAAGGGGGGGGTCTTTTCAATGAGCAGTTCTTC
TRBJ1-6 . TRBV5-4 15 TRBD1 CASSLDRGNNSPLHF TGTGCCAGCAGCTTGGACAGGGGAAATAATTCACCCCTCCACTTT
TRBJ2-7 . TRBV6-5 15 . CASAEPSGSNYEQYF TGTGCCAGCGCTGAACCCAGCGGGTCAAACTACGAGCAGTACTTC
TRBJ2-7 . TRBV29-1 12 TRBD1 CSVHGQGYEQYF TGCAGCGTCCACGGACAGGGCTACGAGCAGTACTTC
TRBJ1-2 . TRBV6-6 16 TRBD1 CASRIQGDGANYGYTF TGTGCCAGCAGGATTCAGGGGGATGGAGCTAACTATGGCTACACCTTC
TRBJ1-2 . TRBV7-9 15 . CASTPGSPTNYGYTF TGTGCCAGCACCCCCGGGTCACCGACCAACTATGGCTACACCTTC
TRBJ2-5 . TRBV15 14 TRBD2 CATRPSGREETQYF TGTGCCACACGGCCTAGCGGGAGGGAAGAGACCCAGTACTTC
TRBJ2-3 . TRBV30 14 . CAWSVRAGTDTQYF TGTGCCTGGAGTGTACGCGCAGGCACAGATACGCAGTATTTT
TRBJ2-1 . TRBV30 11 . CAWSVIGVEFF TGTGCCTGGAGTGTAATAGGGGTTGAGTTCTTC
TRBJ2-7 . TRBV11-3 15 TRBD2 CASSALGLPSYEQYF TGTGCCAGCAGCGCTCTGGGACTACCCTCCTACGAGCAGTACTTC
TRBJ2-2 . TRBV14 15 TRBD1 CASSQLTGVTGELFF TGTGCCAGCAGCCAACTAACAGGGGTAACCGGGGAGCTGTTTTTT
TRBJ2-3 . TRBV21-1 15 . CASSWTSGSPDTQYF TGTGCCAGCAGTTGGACTAGCGGGAGCCCAGATACGCAGTATTTT
TRBJ1-1 . TRBV6-5 12 . CASSAVLGEAFF TGTGCCAGCAGTGCAGTCCTGGGTGAAGCTTTCTTT
TRBJ2-5 . TRBV7-2 15 TRBD2 CASSYGLAGRETQYF TGTGCCAGCAGCTACGGACTAGCGGGAAGGGAGACCCAGTACTTC
TRBJ2-4 . TRBV5-1 16 . CASSLDGAGAKNIQYF TGCGCCAGCAGCTTGGATGGGGCCGGGGCCAAAAACATTCAGTACTTC
TRBJ2-5 . TRBV30 11 . CAWSVSETQYF TGTGCCTGGAGTGTTTCGGAGACCCAGTACTTC
TRBJ2-1 . TRBV10-3 15 TRBD2 CAISVLAGTNNEQFF TGTGCCATCAGTGTACTAGCGGGAACAAACAATGAGCAGTTCTTC
TRBJ2-7 . TRBV6-1 16 . CASSEAIPPSGYEQYF TGTGCCAGCAGTGAAGCAATCCCACCAAGCGGCTACGAGCAGTACTTC
TRBJ2-1 few TRBV4-2 16 TRBD1 CASSRTSGTGFNEQFF TGTGCCAGCAGCCGGACGTCCGGGACAGGTTTCAATGAGCAGTTCTTC
TRBJ2-5 . TRBV11-2 12 . CASSLVGQTQYF TGTGCCAGCAGCTTAGTTGGGCAGACCCAGTACTTC
TRBJ2-5 . TRBV6-6 15 . CASSYGPAPQETQYF TGTGCCAGCAGTTACGGGCCCGCCCCCCAAGAGACCCAGTACTTC
TRBJ1-2 . TRBV28 13 TRBD1 CASSVDRGGGYTF TGTGCCAGCAGTGTGGACAGGGGCGGAGGCTACACCTTC
TRBJ2-6 . TRBV4-1 15 . CASSLQGAGANVLTF TGCGCCAGCAGCCTACAGGGTGCTGGGGCCAACGTCCTGACTTTC
TRBJ2-3 . TRBV27 15 . CASSFGRFSTDTQYF TGTGCCAGCAGTTTTGGGCGGTTTAGCACAGATACGCAGTATTTT
TRBJ1-2 . TRBV9 14 TRBD1 CASSVEDRVGGYTF TGTGCCAGCAGCGTAGAGGACAGGGTAGGTGGCTACACCTTC
TRBJ1-5 . TRBV6-5 15 TRBD1 CASSYFGQGNQPQHF TGTGCCAGCAGTTACTTTGGACAGGGCAATCAGCCCCAGCATTTT
TRBJ2-7 . TRBV5-1 15 TRBD2 CASSFSGLAGDEQYF TGCGCCAGCAGCTTCTCGGGACTAGCGGGAGACGAGCAGTACTTC
TRBJ2-5 . TRBV7-2 17 . CASSSRPMTGNQETQYF TGTGCCAGCAGCTCTAGGCCCATGACGGGGAACCAAGAGACCCAGTACTTC
TRBJ2-7 . TRBV2 13 . CATGAGESYEQYF TGTGCCACAGGGGCGGGAGAGTCCTACGAGCAGTACTTC
TRBJ2-2 . TRBV10-3 14 . CAITRKTGTGELFF TGTGCCATCACTAGGAAGACAGGTACCGGGGAGCTGTTTTTT
TRBJ2-2 . TRBV7-8 17 . CASSLTQGGLDTGELFF TGTGCCAGCAGCCTAACCCAGGGTGGACTCGACACCGGGGAGCTGTTTTTT
TRBJ2-7 . TRBV11-3 13 . CASSSIGFGEQYF TGTGCCAGCAGCTCCATTGGATTCGGCGAGCAGTACTTC
TRBJ2-2 . TRBV5-8 13 . CASSFTPSGELFF TGTGCCAGCAGCTTTACTCCTTCCGGGGAGCTGTTTTTT